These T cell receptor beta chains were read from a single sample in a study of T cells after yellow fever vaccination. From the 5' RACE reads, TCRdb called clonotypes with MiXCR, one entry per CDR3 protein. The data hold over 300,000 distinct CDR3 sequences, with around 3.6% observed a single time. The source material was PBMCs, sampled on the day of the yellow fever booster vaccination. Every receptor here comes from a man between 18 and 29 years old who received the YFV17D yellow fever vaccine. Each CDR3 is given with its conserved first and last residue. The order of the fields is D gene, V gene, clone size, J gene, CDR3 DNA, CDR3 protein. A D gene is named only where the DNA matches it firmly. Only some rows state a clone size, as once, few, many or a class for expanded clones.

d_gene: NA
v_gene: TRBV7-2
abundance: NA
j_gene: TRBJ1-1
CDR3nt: TGTGCCAGCAGCTTACCTTTGAGGGGGGCGCGGTATACTGAAGCTTTCTTT
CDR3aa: CASSLPLRGARYTEAFF

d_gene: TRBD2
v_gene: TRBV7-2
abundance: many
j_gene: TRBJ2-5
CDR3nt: TGCGCCAGCGAGCCCGGGGGGTCTCAAGAGACCCAGTACTTC
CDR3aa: CASEPGGSQETQYF

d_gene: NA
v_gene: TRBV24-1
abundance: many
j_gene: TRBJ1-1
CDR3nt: TGTGCCACCGGGGGAGCTTTCTTT
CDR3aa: CATGGAFF

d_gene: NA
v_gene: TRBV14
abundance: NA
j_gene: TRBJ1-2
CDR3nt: TGTGCCAGCAGCCAAGATCTCCGGACTAACTATGGCTACACCTTC
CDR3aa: CASSQDLRTNYGYTF

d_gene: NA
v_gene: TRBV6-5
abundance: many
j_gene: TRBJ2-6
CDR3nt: TGTGCCAGCAGACCGACCGGTGGGGCCAACGTCCTGACTTTC
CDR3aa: CASRPTGGANVLTF

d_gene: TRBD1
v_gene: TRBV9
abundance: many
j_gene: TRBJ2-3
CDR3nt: TGTGCCAGCAGCGGGGGACAGGTCACAGATACGCAGTATTTT
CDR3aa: CASSGGQVTDTQYF

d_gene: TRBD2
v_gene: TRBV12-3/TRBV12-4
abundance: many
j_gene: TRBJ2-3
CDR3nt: TGTGCCAGCAGTTTAGTAGCGGGATCTAGCACAGATACGCAGTATTTT
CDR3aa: CASSLVAGSSTDTQYF

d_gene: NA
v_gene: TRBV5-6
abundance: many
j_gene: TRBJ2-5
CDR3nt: TGTGCCAGCAGCTTGTTTCGAGAGACCCAGTACTTC
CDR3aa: CASSLFRETQYF

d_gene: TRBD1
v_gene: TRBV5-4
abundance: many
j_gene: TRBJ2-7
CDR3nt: TGTGCCAGCAGCATCCCCGGGACAGGGCTGAGGGAGCAGTACTTC
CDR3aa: CASSIPGTGLREQYF

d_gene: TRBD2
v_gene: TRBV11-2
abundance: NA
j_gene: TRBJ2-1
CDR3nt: TGTGCCAGCAGCTCCACTAGCGGGACGAGCCGCTACAATGAGCAGTTCTTC
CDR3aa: CASSSTSGTSRYNEQFF

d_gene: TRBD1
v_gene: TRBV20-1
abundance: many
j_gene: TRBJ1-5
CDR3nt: TGCAGTGCTAGGATCGGCGGGACAGGGGTTAATCAGCCCCAGCATTTT
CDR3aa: CSARIGGTGVNQPQHF

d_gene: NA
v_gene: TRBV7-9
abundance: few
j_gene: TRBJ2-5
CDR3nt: TGTGCCAGCAGCTTCAATCCCAGGGGCCAAGAGACCCAGTACTTC
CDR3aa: CASSFNPRGQETQYF

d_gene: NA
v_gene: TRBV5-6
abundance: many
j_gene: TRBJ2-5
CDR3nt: TGTGCCAGCAGCTTGGGGATCAGAGGTCTAGAGACCCAGTACTTC
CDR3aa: CASSLGIRGLETQYF

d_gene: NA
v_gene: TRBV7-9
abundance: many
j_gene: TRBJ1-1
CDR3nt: TGTGCCAGCAGCTCCACCCTGGGGGGGAATAGAGCTTTCTTT
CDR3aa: CASSSTLGGNRAFF

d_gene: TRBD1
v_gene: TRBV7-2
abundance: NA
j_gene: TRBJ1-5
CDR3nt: TGTGCCAGCAGTTTTGACAGGGGGAATCAGCCCCAGCATTTT
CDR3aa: CASSFDRGNQPQHF

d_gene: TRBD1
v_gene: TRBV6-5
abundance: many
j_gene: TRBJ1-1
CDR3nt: TGTGCCAGCAGATTTACCGGGACAGGGCGCGAAGCTTTCTTT
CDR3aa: CASRFTGTGREAFF

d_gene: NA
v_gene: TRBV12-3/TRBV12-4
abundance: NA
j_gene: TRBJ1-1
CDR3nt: TGTGCCAGCAGGTGGGGTTCTGAAGCTTTCTTT
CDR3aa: CASRWGSEAFF